This note documents a single T cell receptor beta chain sequence. Antigen unknown. Clones were read by immunoSEQ multiplex PCR, and TCRdb kept only the in-frame ones, dropping some. The sample records about 29,000 clones, roughly nine tenths being singletons. Between the trimmed V and J ends, which lost 5 bases and 6 bases, there was a span of 16 bases. Germline CDR1 reads SGHVS; CDR2 reads FNYEAQ. The CDR3 runs 14 residues. This sample was taken from a study of a mutant IDH1 vaccine in newly diagnosed glioma. Across the study: Every participant had undergone radiotherapy, temozolomide, or both before, and most underwent both. Findings and caveats of the study: The occurrence of vaccine-induced immune responses was seen in 93.3% of patients.

Stated time point: week 5, during vaccination. Doses comprised 300 ug of mutant IDH1 20-mer peptide each, plus topical imiquimod. Each astrocytoma in the donors was new, WHO grade 3 or 4, IDH1-mutant and ATRX-lost. The chain links TRBV7-6 to TRBJ2-5; weak D call: TRBD1 (6 bases). The sample in question was peripheral blood mononuclear cells (PBMCs), obtained from a glioma patient whose treatment included an IDH1 peptide vaccine. The sequence came from a woman between 40 and 55 years old with glioma. Some clones in this sample may be carry-over from other donors' samples. Written as DNA, the CDR3 is TGTGCCAGCAGCCGGGACCCCCAGGGGAAGACCCAGTACTTC. Amino acid sequence: CASSRDPQGKTQYF.